These T cell receptor beta chains were read from a single sample in a study of post-analysis software for immune sequencing data. TCRdb re-called the PCR reads through MiXCR, storing one row per CDR3 protein. The table records 750,000 to 900,000 distinct CDR3 sequences, more than 45% of them present only once. The material sequenced was blood. Source of these receptors: a girl between 10 and 17 years old with multiple sclerosis. Both conserved end residues are trimmed from each CDR3. Fields, in order: V gene, clone size, J gene, CDR3 protein. Size values are once, few and many counts, or a class for expanded clones, and some rows have none.

V: TRBV11-2
size: few
J: TRBJ2-7
CDR3: ASSSPGLDAYEQY

V: TRBV6-1
size: .
J: TRBJ2-5
CDR3: AGSEQRGRRETQY

V: TRBV7-2
size: many
J: TRBJ1-4
CDR3: ASSARGRHNEKLF

V: TRBV6-2/TRBV6-3
size: .
J: TRBJ1-2
CDR3: ASSYPGQGGGYT

V: TRBV7-9
size: .
J: TRBJ2-3
CDR3: ASSGVPGWTNTQY

V: TRBV7-2
size: .
J: TRBJ1-4
CDR3: ASSLSGQRNEKLF

V: TRBV9
size: few
J: TRBJ1-4
CDR3: ASSVQGTTNEKLF

V: TRBV29-1
size: .
J: TRBJ2-7
CDR3: SVRTGPHEQY

V: TRBV6-5
size: .
J: TRBJ1-3
CDR3: ASSPHDRGEGNTIY

V: TRBV29-1
size: .
J: TRBJ2-1
CDR3: SVEMAEEYNEQF

V: TRBV7-9
size: .
J: TRBJ2-3
CDR3: ASSSSWGGTDTQY

V: TRBV28
size: .
J: TRBJ2-7
CDR3: ATNSVSPDALFPYEQY

V: TRBV7-2
size: .
J: TRBJ1-1
CDR3: ASTIGWNTEAF

V: TRBV4-3
size: .
J: TRBJ2-1
CDR3: ASSHYLAGGYNEQF

V: TRBV4-1
size: .
J: TRBJ2-1
CDR3: ASSQAGRSPYNEQF

V: TRBV5-1
size: .
J: TRBJ2-7
CDR3: ASSLNSDSYEQY

V: TRBV20-1
size: .
J: TRBJ1-5
CDR3: SARVEGMRQPQH

V: TRBV28
size: .
J: TRBJ1-2
CDR3: ASSLEGALYGYT

V: TRBV4-1
size: .
J: TRBJ1-2
CDR3: ASSQEPVDYGYT

V: TRBV7-2
size: .
J: TRBJ2-5
CDR3: ATSRLGAGETQY

V: TRBV7-6
size: .
J: TRBJ1-5
CDR3: ASSLSANQPQH

V: TRBV28
size: .
J: TRBJ2-4
CDR3: ASSLPGGWSGGQY

V: TRBV12-3/TRBV12-4
size: .
J: TRBJ2-1
CDR3: ASSLVGSGDHSYNEQF

V: TRBV29-1
size: .
J: TRBJ2-7
CDR3: SVEGGTDYYEQY

V: TRBV20-1
size: .
J: TRBJ1-5
CDR3: SAQDRYQPQH

V: TRBV7-6
size: .
J: TRBJ2-3
CDR3: ASSLEGTPKVTQY

V: TRBV7-9
size: once
J: TRBJ2-1
CDR3: ASRYSLGTSGRNEQF